These T cell receptor beta chains were read from a single sample in a study of OX40 agonist ivuxolimab in advanced cancers. Some clones are missing from TCRdb's copy, which holds only in-frame ones; the method was immunoSEQ multiplex PCR. The sample contains roughly 56,000 clones, about 80% of which appear only once. Sequencing was performed on CD4+ or CD8+ T cells sorted from blood, taken in a trial of the OX40 agonist ivuxolimab. The receptor set was obtained from an adult with an advanced solid tumor such as melanoma, head and neck, liver or kidney cancer. Both conserved end residues are part of each CDR3. A D gene is named only where the DNA matches it firmly. Part of the rows lack a size; the others show once, few, many or a class for expanded clones.

>TRBV18|TRBJ2-7|NA|NA
CASSPGTTSSYEQYF
TGTGCCAGCTCACCCGGGACCACCAGCTCCTACGAGCAGTACTTC
>TRBV27|TRBJ1-1|NA|NA
CASPREMDTEAFF
TGTGCCAGCCCAAGGGAGATGGACACTGAAGCTTTCTTT
>TRBV4-2|TRBJ1-6|NA|NA
CASTQGGALYSPLHF
TGTGCCAGCACCCAAGGCGGGGCATTGTATTCACCCCTCCACTTT
>TRBV9|TRBJ2-2|TRBD1|NA
CASSVSGTGNTGELFF
TGTGCCAGCAGCGTATCCGGGACAGGAAACACCGGGGAGCTGTTTTTT
>TRBV28|TRBJ1-2|NA|NA
CASSPDRLYGYTF
TGTGCCAGCAGTCCCGACAGACTCTATGGCTACACCTTC
>TRBV19|TRBJ1-5|NA|NA
CASSRVQGKQPQHF
TGTGCCAGTAGTAGGGTCCAGGGGAAGCAGCCCCAGCATTTT
>TRBV27|TRBJ2-2|TRBD2|NA
CATRAGLGNTGELFF
TGTGCCACCCGTGCGGGACTAGGGAACACCGGGGAGCTGTTTTTT
>TRBV27|TRBJ2-7|TRBD1|NA
CASSVRQGTSYEQYF
TGTGCCAGCAGTGTAAGACAGGGGACCTCTTACGAGCAGTACTTC
>TRBV6-5|TRBJ2-2|NA|few
CASTRGGETGELFF
TGTGCCAGTACCAGGGGGGGGGAGACCGGGGAGCTGTTTTTT
>TRBV5-1|TRBJ1-2|NA|few
CASSLVNIAGYGYTF
TGCGCCAGCAGCTTGGTGAATATCGCAGGGTATGGCTACACCTTC
>TRBV5-1|TRBJ2-5|TRBD1|few
CASSATGGQETQYF
TGCGCCAGCAGCGCTACAGGGGGACAAGAGACCCAGTACTTC
>TRBV11-2|TRBJ1-2|NA|NA
CASSLTGGASYTF
TGTGCCAGCAGCTTAACTGGGGGTGCGAGCTACACCTTC
>TRBV6-6|TRBJ1-5|NA|NA
CASSPQSGRRQPQHF
TGTGCCAGCAGTCCCCAAAGTGGGCGCAGGCAGCCCCAGCATTTT
>TRBV5-4|TRBJ2-1|TRBD1|NA
CASIDRTGSSYNEQFF
TGTGCCAGCATCGATCGGACAGGAAGCTCCTACAATGAGCAGTTCTTC
>TRBV10-3|TRBJ2-1|NA|NA
CATLSGQTIYSYNEQFF
TGTGCCACACTATCAGGGCAAACCATCTACTCCTACAATGAGCAGTTCTTC
>TRBV7-2|TRBJ1-1|NA|NA
CASSLGGRFEKNTEAFF
TGTGCCAGCAGCTTAGGGGGACGTTTTGAAAAGAACACTGAAGCTTTCTTT
>TRBV6-5|TRBJ2-7|TRBD2|NA
CASTLAGRSYEQYF
TGTGCCAGCACCCTAGCGGGACGCTCCTACGAGCAGTACTTC
>TRBV9|TRBJ2-3|TRBD1|few
CASSTLRQGTDTQYF
TGTGCCAGCAGCACCTTACGACAGGGGACAGATACGCAGTATTTT
>TRBV6-5|TRBJ1-5|NA|NA
CASSYDSAYQPQHF
TGTGCCAGCAGTTACGACAGCGCATATCAGCCCCAGCATTTT
>TRBV5-1|TRBJ2-7|NA|NA
CASSQVYEQYF
TGCGCCAGCAGCCAAGTGTACGAGCAGTACTTC
>TRBV18|TRBJ2-2|TRBD1|NA
CASSPFRGRNTGELFF
TGTGCCAGCTCACCATTCAGGGGGAGGAACACCGGGGAGCTGTTTTTT
>TRBV7-9|TRBJ1-4|NA|few
CASSSRRGTYSDNEKLFF
TGTGCCAGCAGCTCTCGGCGGGGTACCTATTCCGATAATGAAAAACTGTTTTTT
>TRBV7-3|TRBJ1-2|TRBD1|NA
CASSPDRDRHNYGYTF
TGTGCCAGCAGCCCTGACAGGGACAGGCATAACTATGGCTACACCTTC
>TRBV11-2|TRBJ1-6|NA|few
CASSLVPPEPLHF
TGTGCCAGCAGCTTAGTCCCCCCCGAGCCCCTCCACTTT
>TRBV6-6|TRBJ1-6|NA|NA
CASLIQTTRYSPLHF
TGTGCCAGCCTTATTCAAACTACCCGATATTCACCCCTCCACTTT
>TRBV6-5|TRBJ1-1|NA|few
CASNGAGAGDTEAFF
TGTGCCAGCAATGGGGCAGGGGCTGGGGACACTGAAGCTTTCTTT
>TRBV20-1|TRBJ1-2|NA|few
CSAHRDDGYTF
TGCAGTGCGCACAGGGACGATGGCTACACCTTC
>TRBV6-5|TRBJ1-1|NA|few
CASSELGFRVAAFF
TGTGCCAGCAGCGAACTCGGATTCAGAGTCGCGGCTTTCTTT
>TRBV18|TRBJ1-1|TRBD1|NA
CASSPSQGGVTEAFF
TGTGCCAGCTCACCGAGTCAGGGGGGGGTCACTGAAGCTTTCTTT
>TRBV4-2|TRBJ1-4|NA|NA
CASSLEGDKLFF
TGTGCCAGCAGCTTGGAGGGAGACAAACTGTTTTTT
>TRBV18|TRBJ2-2|NA|NA
CASSATGELFF
TGTGCCAGCTCTGCCACCGGGGAGCTGTTTTTT
>TRBV6-5|TRBJ2-1|TRBD2|NA
CASGSSGSIYNEQFF
TGTGCCAGCGGGTCTAGCGGGAGTATTTACAATGAGCAGTTCTTC
>TRBV10-3|TRBJ1-1|NA|NA
CAISDGGGRGAFF
TGTGCCATCAGTGACGGAGGGGGGCGAGGTGCTTTCTTT
>TRBV6-6|TRBJ1-4|NA|NA
CASSSSGSYEKLFF
NA
>TRBV7-9|TRBJ2-7|NA|NA
CASSLEGRQSDEQYF
TGTGCCAGCAGCTTAGAGGGTCGACAGTCCGACGAGCAGTACTTC
>TRBV7-2|TRBJ2-7|TRBD1|NA
CASSLTGEEPYEQYF
TGTGCCAGCAGCTTGACAGGGGAGGAACCCTACGAGCAGTACTTC
>TRBV6-1|TRBJ1-5|TRBD1|NA
CASSRTGNQPQHF
TGTGCCAGCAGTAGGACAGGGAATCAGCCCCAGCATTTT
>TRBV5-1|TRBJ2-7|NA|NA
CASSLIRGEQYF
TGCGCCAGCAGCTTGATTAGGGGCGAGCAGTACTTC
>TRBV5-5|TRBJ1-1|NA|NA
CASSTSPGGNTEAFF
TGTGCCAGCAGCACGAGCCCTGGCGGGAACACTGAAGCTTTCTTT
>TRBV7-8|TRBJ2-7|NA|once
CASSMQGNPYGEQYF
TGTGCCAGCAGCATGCAGGGGAACCCTTATGGAGAGCAGTACTTC
>TRBV5-1|TRBJ1-5|TRBD1|NA
CASSLNDRGQPQHF
TGCGCCAGCAGCCTAAATGACAGGGGTCAGCCCCAGCATTTT
>TRBV15|TRBJ1-1|NA|NA
CATSRDWENTEAFF
TGTGCCACCAGCAGAGATTGGGAGAACACTGAAGCTTTCTTT
>TRBV18|TRBJ2-2|TRBD1|few
CASSLRTGNAGELFF
TGTGCCAGCTCACTCCGGACAGGGAACGCCGGGGAGCTGTTTTTT
>TRBV18|TRBJ2-1|NA|NA
CASSPSQGRGNEQFF
TGTGCCAGCTCACCAAGCCAGGGACGGGGCAATGAGCAGTTCTTC
>TRBV29-1|TRBJ1-3|NA|few
CSVDPPEAGSWGNTIYF
TGCAGCGTTGACCCCCCAGAGGCGGGTAGTTGGGGAAACACCATATATTTT
>TRBV7-3|TRBJ2-5|NA|NA
CASSQTGPQETQYF
TGTGCCAGCAGCCAAACAGGACCCCAAGAGACCCAGTACTTC
>TRBV15|TRBJ2-5|TRBD1|NA
CATSRDLGTAETQYF
TGTGCCACCAGCAGAGATTTAGGGACAGCAGAGACCCAGTACTTC
>TRBV6-5|TRBJ1-2|TRBD1|NA
CASRPGGANGYTF
TGTGCCAGCAGGCCAGGGGGCGCAAATGGCTACACCTTC
>TRBV4-3|TRBJ2-1|TRBD2|once
CASSRRTSGSDEQFF
TGCGCCAGCAGCCGCCGGACTAGCGGGAGTGATGAGCAGTTCTTC
>TRBV11-2|TRBJ1-2|NA|NA
CASSPTDSAYGYTF
TGTGCCAGCAGCCCTACGGACTCCGCCTATGGCTACACCTTC
>TRBV6-5|TRBJ1-2|NA|once
CASSSGGSDYGYTF
TGTGCCAGCAGTTCGGGGGGAAGCGACTATGGCTACACCTTC
>TRBV7-2|TRBJ2-2|NA|NA
CASSPSPRMDTGELFF
TGTGCCAGCAGCCCCTCCCCGAGGATGGACACCGGGGAGCTGTTTTTT
>TRBV5-1|TRBJ1-1|NA|NA
CASSPTGTRKVTEAFF
TGCGCCAGCAGCCCCACCGGGACGCGCAAAGTCACTGAAGCTTTCTTT